A single T cell receptor (beta chain) is shown here with its context. Clones were read by immunoSEQ multiplex PCR, and TCRdb kept only the in-frame ones, dropping some. The sample comprises approximately 110,000 clones, around three quarters of which are singletons, and 4% to 6% rests with the top ten. The data belong to a study of PD-1 blockade in mismatch repair-deficient tumors. The CDR3 extends over 13 amino acids. Trimming left V 1 base short and J 4 bases short, with 7 bases between. Germline V gene sequence: CDR1 SEHNR, CDR2 FQNEAQ (reference sequence). The rearrangement joins TRBV7-9 to TRBJ2-5, with D possibly being TRBD2 (6 bases). This specimen consisted of peripheral blood, obtained 60 weeks after starting pembrolizumab. The TCR sequence derives from an adult with mismatch repair-deficient cancer. The CDR3 nucleotides are TGTGCCAGCAGCTTAGTGGGGGGAGAGACCCAGTACTTC. It encodes CASSLVGGETQYF.